This T cell receptor (beta chain) was documented in a study of shared clonotypes between healthy human individuals. Assay: immunoSEQ multiplex PCR; the TCRdb copy retains only in-frame clones and omits some. This table holds 2 million to 3 million clones, roughly 93% found once. V was trimmed by 4 bases and J by 7 bases, leaving 13 bases between them. Germline V gene lookup returns CDR1 SNHLY and CDR2 FYNNEI. CDR3 length: 13 amino acids. The TCR was taken from a man younger than 35 in good health. Some clones in this sample may be carry-over from other donors' samples. Input material: naive CD4+ T cells from PBMCs. The subset is: CD45RA+ positively selected. The chain is built from TRBV2 and TRBJ2-5, with D hard to call. In nucleotides, the CDR3 is TGTGCCAGCAGTGTAAGCCCTGCGCCGACCCAGTACTTC. Protein sequence: CASSVSPAPTQYF.